This entry lists 30 T cell receptor beta chains sequenced from one sample in a study of cytomegalovirus exposure and HLA in healthy donors. Amplification used 60 Vbeta primers and 13 Jbeta primers. Generated by immunoSEQ multiplex PCR, the TCRdb table keeps only in-frame clones and is missing some. The sample has about 85,000 clones; approximately 80% are singletons. The sample comprised PBMCs. These receptors all stem from a woman in her 50s in good health and CMV-seropositive.

The rearrangement uses TRBV5-1 and TRBJ1-2, with 8 positions matching TRBD1. The V gene's germline CDR1 is SGHRS and CDR2 YFSETQ. The CDR3 runs 16 residues. V dropped 0 bases and J dropped 6; count of bases not matched to a gene: 10. The CDR3 loop is CASSLEQGADLNGYTF. The CDR3 DNA reads as TGCGCCAGCAGCTTGGAGCAGGGGGCTGATTTGAATGGCTACACCTTC.

The chain carries TRBV18 and TRBJ1-5; 8 bases line up with TRBD1. CDR3 length equals 15 residues. Germline V gene sequence: CDR1 KGHSH, CDR2 LQKENI. V lost 6 bases, J lost 2 bases, and 6 bases stayed unmatched. CDR3: CASSTGEGGNQPQHF. In nucleotides, the CDR3 is TGTGCCAGCTCGACAGGGGAGGGAGGCAATCAGCCCCAGCATTTT.

This rearrangement joins TRBV13 to TRBJ1-4; 10 positions agree with TRBD1. V was pared by 5 bases and J by 8 bases, with 8 bases of the junction left unmatched. The CDR3 extends over 15 amino acids. Germline CDR1 reads PRHDT; CDR2 reads FYEKMQ (reference sequence). The CDR3 region has the DNA TGTGCCAGCAGCCCCGGACAGGGGGATAACGAAAAACTGTTTTTT. Protein product: CASSPGQGDNEKLFF.

The chain joins TRBV5-1 to TRBJ2-5, with a tentative D call TRBD2 (5 bases). CDR1 is SGHRS, CDR2 YFSETQ, per germline. The CDR3 consists of 14 residues. Trimming cost V 2 bases and J 2 bases, with 10 bases left between them. The CDR3 region has the DNA TGCGCCAGCAGCTTCAAACGGGGACAAGAGACCCAGTACTTC. Translating gives CASSFKRGQETQYF.

The chain links TRBV18 to TRBJ1-6; 12 nucleotides match TRBD1. Germline V gene lookup returns CDR1 KGHSH and CDR2 LQKENI. V trimming: 6 bases; J trimming: 12 bases; junction bases outside the gene matches: 9. This CDR3 has 15 residues. CDR3 nucleotides: TGTGCCAGCTCTGTCCGGGACAGGGGGCGACAACCCCTCCACTTT. Translated, it gives CASSVRDRGRQPLHF.

This chain links TRBV7-8 with TRBJ2-7; 8 bases are a match to TRBD2. The CDR3 is made up of 13 amino acids. V gave up 8 bases and J gave up 3 bases; unmatched junction bases: 6. Germline CDR1 SGHVS, CDR2 FQNEAQ. CDR3 bases: TGTGCCAGCGGGGAAGCGGGAGACTACGAGCAGTACGTC. This gives the protein CASGEAGDYEQYV.

This clone has just a few counts. The chain links TRBV5-1 to TRBJ1-4; the D gene is possibly TRBD1 (5 bases). This CDR3 region has 15 residues. Trimming pared 7 bases from V and 8 bases from J, leaving 21 bases between. CDR1 and CDR2 (germline): SGHRS, YFSETQ. The CDR3 nucleotides are TGCGCCAGCGGACTGGGGGGGGAAGTTGGAGAAAAACTGTTTTTT. Residues: CASGLGGEVGEKLFF.

The chain carries TRBV28 and TRBJ2-5; a weak D match, TRBD2 (5 bases). The CDR3 loop spans 15 amino acids. Trimming left V 1 base short and J 5 bases short, with 14 bases between. The V gene's germline CDR1 is MDHEN and CDR2 SYDVKM. The chain's CDR3 is CASSLSRTRRETQYF. The CDR3, as DNA: TGTGCCAGCAGTTTATCTCGGACTCGACGGGAGACCCAGTACTTC. Complete variable domain (other parts from reference TRBV28 and TRBJ2-5): DVKVTQSSRYLVKRTGEKVFLECVQDMDHENMFWYRQDPGLGLRLIYFSYDVKMKEKGDIPEGYSVSREKKERFSLILESASTNQTSMYLCASSLSRTRRETQYFGPGTRLLVL.

The rearrangement uses TRBV30 and TRBJ2-7; D remains unclear. The CDR3 sequence is 11 residues long. The germline V gene encodes CDR1 GTSNPN and CDR2 SVGIG (reference sequence). The CDR3 sequence is CASAIVDEQYF. The CDR3 coding sequence is TGTGCTAGTGCAATAGTAGACGAGCAGTACTTC.

The CDR3 region is CASSPRQTGNTIYF. The DNA for the CDR3 is TGCGCCAGCAGCCCGCGACAGACTGGAAACACCATATATTTT. The gene calls are TRBV4-1 and TRBJ1-3; TRBD1 is a possible D gene (5 bases). Germline CDR1 and CDR2: MGHRA and YSYEKL. The CDR3 consists of 14 residues. V shed 4 bases and J shed 2 bases, with 9 bases lying between them.

This chain joins TRBV27 and TRBJ1-5, with D possibly matching TRBD1 (6 bases). V was cut by 3 bases and J by 4 bases, with 10 bases left in between. Germline lookup yields CDR1 MNHEY and CDR2 SMNVEV (reference sequence). The CDR3 has 14 residues. The CDR3 nucleotides read TGTGCCAGCAGTTTGATAGGACAGAATCAGCCCCAGCATTTT. Protein sequence: CASSLIGQNQPQHF.

The chain employs TRBV4-1 and TRBJ1-4, with TRBD1 matching over 7 bases. This CDR3 has 14 amino acids. V was pared by 5 bases and J by 7 bases, with 7 bases of the junction left unmatched. Per the germline V gene, CDR1 is MGHRA and CDR2 is YSYEKL. The chain's CDR3 is CASSYTRGSEKLFF. The CDR3, as DNA: TGCGCCAGCAGCTACACCAGGGGGAGTGAAAAACTGTTTTTT.

The chain recombines TRBV5-1 with TRBJ1-6, with D possibly TRBD1 on 5 matching bases. The V gene's germline CDR1 is SGHRS and CDR2 YFSETQ. Trimming left V 2 bases short and J 6 bases short, with 12 bases between. The CDR3 covers 15 residues. CDR3 protein: CASSLSGAGNSPLHF. In nucleotides, the CDR3 is TGCGCCAGCAGCTTAAGCGGGGCGGGTAATTCACCCCTCCACTTT.

This clone was recorded a few times. In DNA, the CDR3 is TGTGCCAGCAGCCCTGGAGGGGGAAACACCATATATTTT. Protein sequence: CASSPGGGNTIYF. The J gene is TRBJ1-3, the V gene TRBV11-3, with unresolved D. V was pared by 5 bases and J by 4 bases, with 9 bases between. Germline CDR1 SGHNT, CDR2 YENEEA. There are 13 residues in the CDR3. The whole variable domain, remainder taken from reference TRBV11-3 and TRBJ1-3, is EAGVVQSPRYKIIEKKQPVAFWCNPISGHNTLYWYLQNLGQGPELLIRYENEEAVDDSQLPKDRFSAERLKGVDSTLKIQPAELGDSAVYLCASSPGGGNTIYFGEGSWLTVV.

The V gene is TRBV21-1, the J gene TRBJ1-1. TRBV21-1 is a documented pseudogene. There are 15 residues in the CDR3. CDR3 DNA: TGTGCCAGCAGCAAAAAGGAGCATGAGAACACTGAAGCTTTCTTT. It yields the protein CASSKKEHENTEAFF.

V is TRBV6-5 and J is TRBJ2-7; 9 bases align to TRBD1. The J segment lost 5 bases and the V segment lost 6 bases, leaving 11 bases of the junction unmatched. Germline loops: CDR1 MNHEY, CDR2 SVGAGI. CDR3 length: 15 amino acids. CDR3 coding DNA: TGTGCCAGCAGAGATACCGGGACAGGGTGGGACGAGCAGTACTTC. It codes for CASRDTGTGWDEQYF.

The chain joins TRBV30 to TRBJ1-3; TRBD1 might be the D (5 bases). CDR3 length: 13 residues. The germline V gene encodes CDR1 GTSNPN and CDR2 SVGIG (reference sequence). V lost 5 bases and J 3 bases, leaving 11 bases between the germline ends. CDR3 sequence: CAWWQGGGNTIYF. The DNA for the CDR3 is TGTGCCTGGTGGCAGGGAGGTGGAAACACCATATATTTT.

The CDR3 region has the DNA TGCGCCAGCAGCCAAGTAGGGGGCCTTAGTCCCCACTACGAGCAGTACTTC. Translated, it gives CASSQVGGLSPHYEQYF. The gene calls are TRBV4-1 and TRBJ2-7, with TRBD1 matching 7 bases. The V gene end was trimmed by 1 base and the J gene end by 3 bases; junction bases not matched to a gene: 12. Germline lookup yields CDR1 MGHRA and CDR2 YSYEKL. The CDR3 spans 17 residues.

V is TRBV5-1 and J is TRBJ1-2; maybe TRBD1 (6 bases). CDR3 length: 17 amino acids. Germline assignment: CDR1 SGHRS and CDR2 YFSETQ. The V and J ends lost 0 bases and 3 bases respectively, with 18 bases between them. The CDR3 spells CASSLAGLRQDHYGYTF. CDR3 in DNA: TGCGCCAGCAGCTTGGCGGGCCTCCGACAGGACCACTATGGCTACACCTTC.

This chain connects TRBV11-3 to TRBJ1-2; 7 bases are a match to TRBD1. From germline, CDR1 is SGHNT and CDR2 YENEEA. The CDR3 runs to 15 residues. The V gene end was trimmed by 1 base and the J gene end by 7 bases; junction bases not matched to a gene: 9. CDR3 bases: TGTGCCAGCAGCTTAGGGCAGACAGGGTACACTGGCTACACCTTC. Translated: CASSLGQTGYTGYTF.

The J gene is TRBJ2-4, the V gene TRBV30; tentative D call: TRBD2 (5 bases). In germline, CDR1 is GTSNPN, CDR2 SVGIG (reference sequence). V gave up 4 bases and J gave up 3 bases, with 10 bases separating them. This CDR3 spans 13 amino acids. The CDR3 bases are TGTGCCTGGAAGGGAGTGGGCAAAAACATTCAGTACTTC. Protein product: CAWKGVGKNIQYF.

The chain joins TRBV18 to TRBJ2-1, with 11 bases matching TRBD2. This CDR3 has 17 amino acids. The ends lost 5 bases at V and 0 bases at J; junction bases unmatched: 6. CDR1 and CDR2 (germline): KGHSH, LQKENI. Written as DNA, the CDR3 is TGTGCCAGCTCATCCAGACTAGCGGGGTCCTCCTACAATGAGCAGTTCTTC. It specifies CASSSRLAGSSYNEQFF.

The CDR3 region is CASSSGQGSYEQYF. The CDR3 nucleotides are TGTGCCAGTAGTTCGGGACAGGGTTCCTACGAGCAGTACTTC. The rearrangement joins TRBV19 to TRBJ2-7, with 9 positions matching TRBD1. The CDR3 loop spans 14 amino acids. The trim removed 5 bases at V and 1 base at J, leaving 3 bases unmatched. From germline, CDR1 is LNHDA and CDR2 SQIVND (reference sequence).

This clone has a single count. Written as DNA, the CDR3 is TGTGCCTCGTCCCGAGGGGGGGATCGGGAAAAACTGTTTTTT. Translated, it gives CASSRGGDREKLFF. V is TRBV30 and J is TRBJ1-4, with a possible D match to TRBD1 (6 bases). The CDR3 extends over 14 amino acids. Looked up from germline, CDR1 is GTSNPN and CDR2 is SVGIG (reference sequence). V lost 7 bases, J lost 8 bases, and 20 bases lay in between.

The chain joins TRBV19 to TRBJ1-2; 7 bases align to TRBD1. The germline V gene encodes CDR1 LNHDA and CDR2 SQIVND (reference sequence). J lost 7 bases, V lost 6 bases, and 14 bases had no gene match. The CDR3 is made up of 15 amino acids. CDR3 DNA sequence: TGTGCCAGTAGGGTCACAGGGGTACAATTGAGTGGCTACACCTTC. Its protein is CASRVTGVQLSGYTF. Complete variable domain (other parts from reference TRBV19 and TRBJ1-2): DGGITQSPKYLFRKEGQNVTLSCEQNLNHDAMYWYRQDPGQGLRLIYYSQIVNDFQKGDIAEGYSVSREKKESFPLTVTSAQKNPTAFYLCASRVTGVQLSGYTFGSGTRLTVV.

This clone came up a few times. The chain is built from TRBV6-4 and TRBJ2-1; TRBD1 matches at 7 bases. The ends lost 2 bases at V and 3 bases at J; junction bases unmatched: 4. The CDR3 has 15 amino acids. Germline assignment: CDR1 MRHNA and CDR2 SNTAGT. The CDR3 protein is CASSDGAGGYNEQFF. DNA of the CDR3: TGTGCCAGCAGTGACGGGGCAGGGGGCTACAATGAGCAGTTCTTC.

The chain carries TRBV27 and TRBJ1-2, with TRBD1 as a possible D gene (6 bases). This CDR3 contains 14 residues. The germline gives CDR1 MNHEY, CDR2 SMNVEV (reference sequence). V was pared by 3 bases and J by 0 bases, with 8 bases between. CDR3 amino acids: CASSFRGTNYGYTF. Here the CDR3 DNA reads TGTGCCAGCAGTTTCAGGGGAACTAACTATGGCTACACCTTC.

This chain uses TRBV9 with TRBJ1-1; perhaps TRBD1 as D (5 bases). Germline assignment: CDR1 SGDLS and CDR2 YYNGEE. V lost 3 bases and J lost 0, with 9 bases in between. This CDR3 has 14 amino acids. CDR3 amino acids: CASSGQNLNTEAFF. The CDR3 DNA reads TGTGCCAGCAGCGGACAGAATTTGAACACTGAAGCTTTCTTT.

The chain has TRBV28 and TRBJ1-2; D is perhaps TRBD1 (6 bases). CDR1 MDHEN and CDR2 SYDVKM come from the germline V gene. This CDR3 contains 12 residues. Trimming stripped 5 bases from V and 7 bases from J, with 11 bases between. DNA for the CDR3: TGTGCCAGCAGTCTTCAGGGGTTTGGCTACACCTTC. Its translation is CASSLQGFGYTF.

This chain uses TRBV9 with TRBJ2-5; 8 bases align to TRBD1. Unmatched junction bases numbered 2, after V lost 4 bases and J lost 3 bases. The germline gives CDR1 SGDLS, CDR2 YYNGEE. The CDR3 length is 13 residues. The chain's CDR3 is CASSTTGEETQYF. The CDR3 nucleotides are TGTGCCAGCAGCACGACAGGGGAAGAGACCCAGTACTTC.